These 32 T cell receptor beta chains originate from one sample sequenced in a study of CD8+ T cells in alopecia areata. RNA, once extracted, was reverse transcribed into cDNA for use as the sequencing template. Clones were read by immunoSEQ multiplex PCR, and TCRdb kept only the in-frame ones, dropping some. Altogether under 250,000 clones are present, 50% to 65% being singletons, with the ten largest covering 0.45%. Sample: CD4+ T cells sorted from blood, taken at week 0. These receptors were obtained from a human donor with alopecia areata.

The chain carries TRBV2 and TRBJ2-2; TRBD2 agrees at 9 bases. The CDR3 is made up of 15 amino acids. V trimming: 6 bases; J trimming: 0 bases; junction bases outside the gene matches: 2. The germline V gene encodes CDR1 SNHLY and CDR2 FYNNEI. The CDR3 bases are TGTGCCAGCAGGGGGACTAGCTCGAACACCGGGGAGCTGTTTTTT. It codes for CASRGTSSNTGELFF.

CDR3 amino acids: CASSRDRVYNEQFF. In DNA, the CDR3 is TGTGCCAGCAGCCGGGACAGAGTCTACAATGAGCAGTTCTTC. The genes are TRBV25-1 and TRBJ2-1; 7 bases match TRBD1. J gave up 3 bases and V 6 bases, and 5 bases lay outside the gene matches. This CDR3 has 14 amino acids. The V gene's germline CDR1 is MGHDK and CDR2 SYGVNS.

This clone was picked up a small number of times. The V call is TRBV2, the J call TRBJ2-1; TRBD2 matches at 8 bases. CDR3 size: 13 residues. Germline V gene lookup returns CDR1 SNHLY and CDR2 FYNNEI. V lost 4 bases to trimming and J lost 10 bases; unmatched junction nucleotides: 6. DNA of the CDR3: TGTGCCAGCAGTGGGTCCCCGGGGGGGGAGCAGTTCTTC. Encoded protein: CASSGSPGGEQFF.

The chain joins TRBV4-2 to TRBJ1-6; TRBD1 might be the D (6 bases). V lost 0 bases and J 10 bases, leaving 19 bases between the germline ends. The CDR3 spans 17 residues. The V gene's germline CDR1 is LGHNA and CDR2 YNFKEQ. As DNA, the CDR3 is TGTGCCAGCAGCCAAGATCACGCAGGGGCCCAGGGGTCACCCCTCCACTTT. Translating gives CASSQDHAGAQGSPLHF.

The CDR3 DNA is TGCAGTGCCGAAAGGGAGTGGACCGCTTTCTTT. It encodes CSAEREWTAFF. This chain links TRBV20-1 with TRBJ1-1; no firm D call. Germline V lookup: CDR1 DFQATT, CDR2 SNEGSKA (reference sequence). Trimming stripped 6 bases from V and 11 bases from J, with 16 bases between. This CDR3 has 11 residues.

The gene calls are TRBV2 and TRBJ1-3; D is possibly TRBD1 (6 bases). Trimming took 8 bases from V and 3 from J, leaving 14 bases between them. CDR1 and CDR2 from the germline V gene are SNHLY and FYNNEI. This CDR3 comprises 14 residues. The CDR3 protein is CASHRTARGNTIYF. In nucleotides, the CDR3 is TGTGCCAGCCACCGGACAGCCCGTGGAAACACCATATATTTT.

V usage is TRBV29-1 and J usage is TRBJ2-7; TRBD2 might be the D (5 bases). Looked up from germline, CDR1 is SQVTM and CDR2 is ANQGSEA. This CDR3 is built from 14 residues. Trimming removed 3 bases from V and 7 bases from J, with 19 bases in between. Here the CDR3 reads CSVEEQRRTGEQYF. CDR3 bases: TGCAGCGTTGAGGAGCAGAGGCGTACGGGGGAGCAGTACTTC.

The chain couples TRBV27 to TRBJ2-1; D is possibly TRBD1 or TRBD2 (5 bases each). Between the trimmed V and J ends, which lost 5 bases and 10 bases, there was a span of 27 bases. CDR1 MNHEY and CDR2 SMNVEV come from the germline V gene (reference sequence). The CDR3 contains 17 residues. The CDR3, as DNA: TGTGCCAGCAGTGTCCGGGACCGTGGGCTGACGGACTCCGAGCAGTTCTTC. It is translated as CASSVRDRGLTDSEQFF.

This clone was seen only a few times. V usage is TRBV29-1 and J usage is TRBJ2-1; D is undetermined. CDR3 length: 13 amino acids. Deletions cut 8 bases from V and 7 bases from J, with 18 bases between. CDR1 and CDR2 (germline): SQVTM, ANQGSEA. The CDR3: CSSDGQALNEQFF. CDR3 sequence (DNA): TGCAGCTCTGACGGGCAGGCTTTAAATGAGCAGTTCTTC.

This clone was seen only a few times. This CDR3 is CSAKNRDRGLYEQYF. In DNA form, the CDR3 reads TGCAGCGCTAAGAACCGGGACAGGGGCCTCTACGAGCAGTACTTC. The chain has TRBV29-1 and TRBJ2-7; 10 nucleotides align to TRBD1. CDR1 SQVTM and CDR2 ANQGSEA come from the germline V gene. The CDR3 loop spans 15 amino acids. V gave up 7 bases and J gave up 3 bases; unmatched junction bases: 12.

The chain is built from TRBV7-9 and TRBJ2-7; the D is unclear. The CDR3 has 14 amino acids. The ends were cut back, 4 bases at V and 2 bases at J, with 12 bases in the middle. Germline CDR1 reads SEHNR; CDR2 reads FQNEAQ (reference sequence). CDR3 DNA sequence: TGTGCCAGCAGCTCCACGGACGGTCCCTACGAGCAGTACTTC. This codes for CASSSTDGPYEQYF.

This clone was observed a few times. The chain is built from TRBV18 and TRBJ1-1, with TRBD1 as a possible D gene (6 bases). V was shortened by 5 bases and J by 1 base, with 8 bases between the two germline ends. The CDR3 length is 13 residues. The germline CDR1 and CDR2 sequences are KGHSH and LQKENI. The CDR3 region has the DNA TGTGCCAGCTCAGCACAGGGGAACACTGAAGCTTTCTTT. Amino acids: CASSAQGNTEAFF.

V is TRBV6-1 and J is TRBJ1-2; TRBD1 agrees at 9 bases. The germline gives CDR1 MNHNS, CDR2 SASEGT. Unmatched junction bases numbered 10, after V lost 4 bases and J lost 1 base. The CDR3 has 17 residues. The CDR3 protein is CASSVIVRTGVNYGYTF. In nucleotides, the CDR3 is TGTGCCAGCAGTGTGATCGTGAGGACAGGGGTTAACTATGGCTACACCTTC.

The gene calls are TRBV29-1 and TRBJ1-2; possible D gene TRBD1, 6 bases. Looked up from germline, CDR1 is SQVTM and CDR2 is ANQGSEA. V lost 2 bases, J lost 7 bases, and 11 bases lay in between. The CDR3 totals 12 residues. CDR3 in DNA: TGCAGCGTTGAATTAACAGGGCCTGGCTACACCTTC. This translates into CSVELTGPGYTF.

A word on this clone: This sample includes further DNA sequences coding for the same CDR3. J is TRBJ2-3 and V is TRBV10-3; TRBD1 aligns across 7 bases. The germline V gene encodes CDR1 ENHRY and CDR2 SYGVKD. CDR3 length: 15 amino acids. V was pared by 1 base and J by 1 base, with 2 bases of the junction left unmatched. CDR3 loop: CAISEWGTGTDTQYF. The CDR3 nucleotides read TGTGCCATCAGTGAGTGGGGGACAGGCACAGATACGCAGTATTTT.

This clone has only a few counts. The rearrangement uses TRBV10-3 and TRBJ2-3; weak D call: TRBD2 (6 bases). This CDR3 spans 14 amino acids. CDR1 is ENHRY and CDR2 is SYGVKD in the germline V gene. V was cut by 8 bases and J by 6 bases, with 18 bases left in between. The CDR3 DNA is TGTGCCATCTCTTCGTCCGTGGCGGGGGATACGCAGTATTTT. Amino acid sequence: CAISSSVAGDTQYF.

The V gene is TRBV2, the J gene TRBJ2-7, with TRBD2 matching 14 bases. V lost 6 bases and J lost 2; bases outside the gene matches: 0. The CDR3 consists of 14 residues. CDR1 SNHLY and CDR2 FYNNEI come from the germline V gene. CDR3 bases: TGTGCCAGCAGGGGACTAGCGGGGGCCTACGAGCAGTACTTC. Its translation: CASRGLAGAYEQYF.

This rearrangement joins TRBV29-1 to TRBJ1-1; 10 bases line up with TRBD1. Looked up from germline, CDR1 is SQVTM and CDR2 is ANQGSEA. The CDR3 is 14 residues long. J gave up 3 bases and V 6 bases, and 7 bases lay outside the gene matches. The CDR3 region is CSVAGGTGDTEAFF. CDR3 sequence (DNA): TGCAGCGTCGCGGGCGGGACAGGGGACACTGAAGCTTTCTTT. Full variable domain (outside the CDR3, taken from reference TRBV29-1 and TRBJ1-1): SAVISQKPSRDICQRGTSLTIQCQVDSQVTMMFWYRQQPGQSLTLIATANQGSEATYESGFVIDKFPISRPNLTFSTLTVSNMSPEDSSIYLCSVAGGTGDTEAFFGQGTRLTVV.

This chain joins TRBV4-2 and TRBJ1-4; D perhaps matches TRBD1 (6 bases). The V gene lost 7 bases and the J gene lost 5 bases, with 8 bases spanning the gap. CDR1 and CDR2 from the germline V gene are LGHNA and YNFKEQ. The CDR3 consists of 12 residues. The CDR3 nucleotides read TGTGCCAGCAAGGGGGAGAATGAAAAACTGTTTTTT. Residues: CASKGENEKLFF.

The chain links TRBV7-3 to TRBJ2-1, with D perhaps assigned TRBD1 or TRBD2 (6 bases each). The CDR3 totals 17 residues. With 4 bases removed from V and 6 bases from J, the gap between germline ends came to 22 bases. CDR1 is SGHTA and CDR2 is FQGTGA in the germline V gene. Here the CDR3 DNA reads TGTGCCAGCAGCTCCCCTCTAGGGGGGAACAGGGTCAATGAGCAGTTCTTC. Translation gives CASSSPLGGNRVNEQFF.

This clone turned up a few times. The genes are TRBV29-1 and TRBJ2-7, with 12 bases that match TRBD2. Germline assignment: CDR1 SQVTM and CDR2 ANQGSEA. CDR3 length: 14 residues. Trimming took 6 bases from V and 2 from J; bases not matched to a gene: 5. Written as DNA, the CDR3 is TGCAGCGTGAGACTAGCGGGAGCCCCCTACGAGCAGTACTTC. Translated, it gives CSVRLAGAPYEQYF.

The CDR3 DNA reads as TGTGCCAGCAGCGTAGGGGGAAGGGGTTACAATGAGCAGTTCTTC. Translated: CASSVGGRGYNEQFF. V gene TRBV9 combines with J gene TRBJ2-1; D might be TRBD1 (5 bases). Per germline, CDR1 SGDLS and CDR2 YYNGEE. Trimming pared 0 bases from V and 4 bases from J, leaving 11 bases between. The CDR3 has 15 residues.

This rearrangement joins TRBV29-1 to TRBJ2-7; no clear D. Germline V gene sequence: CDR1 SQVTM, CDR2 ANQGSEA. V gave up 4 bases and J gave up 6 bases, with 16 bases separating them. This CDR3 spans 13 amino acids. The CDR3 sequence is CSVVGPLAREQYF. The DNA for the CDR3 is TGCAGCGTTGTAGGCCCCCTTGCCCGCGAGCAGTACTTC.

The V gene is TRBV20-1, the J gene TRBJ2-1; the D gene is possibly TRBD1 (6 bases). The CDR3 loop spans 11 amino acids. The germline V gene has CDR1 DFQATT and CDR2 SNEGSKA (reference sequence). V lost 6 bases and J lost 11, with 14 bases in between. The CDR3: CSAPQGLQQFF. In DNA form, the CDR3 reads TGCAGTGCGCCCCAGGGGTTACAGCAGTTCTTC.

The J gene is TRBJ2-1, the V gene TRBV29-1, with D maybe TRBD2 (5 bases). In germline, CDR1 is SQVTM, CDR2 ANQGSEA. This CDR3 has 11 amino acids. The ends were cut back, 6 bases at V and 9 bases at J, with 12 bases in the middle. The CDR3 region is CSVGITGEQFF. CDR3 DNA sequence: TGCAGCGTCGGGATAACGGGTGAGCAGTTCTTC.

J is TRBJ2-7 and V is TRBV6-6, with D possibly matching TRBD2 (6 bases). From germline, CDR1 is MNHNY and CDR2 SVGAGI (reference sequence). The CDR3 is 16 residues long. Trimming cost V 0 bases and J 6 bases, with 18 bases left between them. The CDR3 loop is CASSYSMRRLAPEQYF. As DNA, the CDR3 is TGTGCCAGCAGTTACTCGATGCGTCGGCTAGCGCCCGAGCAGTACTTC.

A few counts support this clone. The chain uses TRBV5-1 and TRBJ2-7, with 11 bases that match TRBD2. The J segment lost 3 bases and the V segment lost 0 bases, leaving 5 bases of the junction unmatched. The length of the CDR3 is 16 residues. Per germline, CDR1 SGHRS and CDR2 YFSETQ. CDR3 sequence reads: CASSLDLLAGDYEQYF. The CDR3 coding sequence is TGCGCCAGCAGCTTGGACCTACTAGCGGGGGACTACGAGCAGTACTTC.

CDR3 DNA: TGTGCCAGTAGGAAAGCTCAGGTCGGGACGAACGAAGCTTTCTTT. It codes for CASRKAQVGTNEAFF. V gene TRBV19 combines with J gene TRBJ1-1, with D tentatively TRBD1 (5 bases). This CDR3 is 15 amino acids long. Germline V gene data show CDR1 as LNHDA and CDR2 as SQIVND (reference sequence). Between the trimmed V and J ends, which lost 6 bases and 8 bases, there was a span of 22 bases.

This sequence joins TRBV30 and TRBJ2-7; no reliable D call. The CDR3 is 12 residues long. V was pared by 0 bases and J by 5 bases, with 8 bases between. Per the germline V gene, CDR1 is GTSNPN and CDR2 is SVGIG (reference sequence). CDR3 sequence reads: CAWSVTYNEQYF. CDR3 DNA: TGTGCCTGGAGTGTTACGTATAACGAGCAGTACTTC.

As DNA, the CDR3 is TGCGCCAGCAGCCCCCTCTGGGGGGGTAGCACAGATACGCAGTATTTT. This sequence encodes CASSPLWGGSTDTQYF. The chain is built from TRBV4-1 and TRBJ2-3; 7 nucleotides match TRBD2. This CDR3 contains 16 residues. Germline V gives CDR1 MGHRA, CDR2 YSYEKL. The trim removed 4 bases at V and 0 bases at J, leaving 7 bases unmatched.

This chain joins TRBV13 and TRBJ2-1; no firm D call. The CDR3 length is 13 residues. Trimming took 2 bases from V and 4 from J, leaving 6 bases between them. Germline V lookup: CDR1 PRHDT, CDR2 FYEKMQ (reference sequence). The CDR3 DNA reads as TGTGCCAGCAGCTTACGGAGTTACAATGAGCAGTTCTTC. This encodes CASSLRSYNEQFF.

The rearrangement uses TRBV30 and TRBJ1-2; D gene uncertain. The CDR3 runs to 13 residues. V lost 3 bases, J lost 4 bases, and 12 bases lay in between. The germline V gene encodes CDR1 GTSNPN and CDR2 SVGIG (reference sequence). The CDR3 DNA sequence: TGTGCCTGGAGATTCGGGCGGACCTATGGCTACACCTTC. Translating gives CAWRFGRTYGYTF.